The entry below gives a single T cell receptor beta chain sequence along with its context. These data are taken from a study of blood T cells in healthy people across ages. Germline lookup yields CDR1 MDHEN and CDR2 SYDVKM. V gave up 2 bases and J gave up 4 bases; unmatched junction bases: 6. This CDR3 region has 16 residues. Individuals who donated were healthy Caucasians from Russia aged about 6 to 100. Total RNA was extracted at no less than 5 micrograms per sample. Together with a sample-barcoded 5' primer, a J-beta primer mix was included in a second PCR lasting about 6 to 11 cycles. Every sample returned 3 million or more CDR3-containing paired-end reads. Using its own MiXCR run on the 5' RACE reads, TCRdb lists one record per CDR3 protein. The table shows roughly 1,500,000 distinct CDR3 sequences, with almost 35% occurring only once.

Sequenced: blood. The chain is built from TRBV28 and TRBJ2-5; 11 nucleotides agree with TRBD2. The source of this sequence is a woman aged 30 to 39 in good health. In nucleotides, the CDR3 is TGTGCCAGCAGTTTAGAACTAGCGGGAGCCCGAGAGACCCAGTACTTC. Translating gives CASSLELAGARETQYF.